This paragraph covers one TCR beta chain sequence. The sample originates from a study of cytomegalovirus exposure and HLA in healthy donors. The CDR3 totals 13 residues. CDR1 is MNHNY, CDR2 SVGAGI, per germline (reference sequence). The V gene end was trimmed by 2 bases and the J gene end by 6 bases; junction bases not matched to a gene: 4. The PCR employed 60 Vbeta primers together with 13 Jbeta primers. Libraries were prepared by immunoSEQ multiplex PCR; TCRdb keeps only in-frame clonotypes and omits some of them. Seen here are about 99,000 clones, roughly 79% observed once, and the top ten hold over 4%.

The sequencing input was PBMCs. This TCR came from a man aged 50 to 59 in good health and CMV-seropositive. The chain carries TRBV6-6 and TRBJ2-7; 7 nucleotides line up with TRBD1. Here the CDR3 DNA reads TGTGCCAGCAGTTACCCACAGGGGTTCGAGCAGTACTTC. Its protein product is CASSYPQGFEQYF.